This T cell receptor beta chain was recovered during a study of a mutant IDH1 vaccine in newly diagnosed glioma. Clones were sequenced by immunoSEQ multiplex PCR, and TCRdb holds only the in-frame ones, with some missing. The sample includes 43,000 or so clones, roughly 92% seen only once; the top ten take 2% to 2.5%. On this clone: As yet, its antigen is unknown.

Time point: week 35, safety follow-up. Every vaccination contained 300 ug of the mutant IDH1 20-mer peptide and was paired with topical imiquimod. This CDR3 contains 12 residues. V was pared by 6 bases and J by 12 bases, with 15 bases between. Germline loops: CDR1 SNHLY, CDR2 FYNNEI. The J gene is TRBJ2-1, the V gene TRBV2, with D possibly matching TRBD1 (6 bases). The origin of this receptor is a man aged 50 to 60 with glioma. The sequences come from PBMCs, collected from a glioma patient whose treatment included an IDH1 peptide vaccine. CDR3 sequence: CASRNTGMGQFF. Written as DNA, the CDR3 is TGTGCCAGCAGGAATACAGGGATGGGGCAGTTCTTC.